A single T cell receptor beta chain is shown here with its context. This specimen includes other DNA sequences encoding the same CDR3. The data stem from a study of shared clonotypes between healthy human individuals. Germline assignment: CDR1 KGHSH and CDR2 LQKENI. V dropped 3 bases and J dropped 3; count of bases not matched to a gene: 4. The CDR3 spans 16 residues. Assay used: immunoSEQ multiplex PCR; TCRdb lists only in-frame clones, some missing. In the table there are a few million clones, roughly 90% of which are singletons. This receptor was identified in a man in his late teens or twenties in good health. Some clones in this sample may be carry-over from other donors' samples. What was sequenced was naive CD4+ T cells from PBMCs. Subset: CD45RA+ positively selected. The genes are TRBV18 and TRBJ1-4; 10 bases fit TRBD1. The CDR3 here is CASSPGTGAANEKLFF. CDR3 nucleotide sequence: TGTGCCAGCTCACCCGGGACAGGGGCTGCTAATGAAAAACTGTTTTTT.